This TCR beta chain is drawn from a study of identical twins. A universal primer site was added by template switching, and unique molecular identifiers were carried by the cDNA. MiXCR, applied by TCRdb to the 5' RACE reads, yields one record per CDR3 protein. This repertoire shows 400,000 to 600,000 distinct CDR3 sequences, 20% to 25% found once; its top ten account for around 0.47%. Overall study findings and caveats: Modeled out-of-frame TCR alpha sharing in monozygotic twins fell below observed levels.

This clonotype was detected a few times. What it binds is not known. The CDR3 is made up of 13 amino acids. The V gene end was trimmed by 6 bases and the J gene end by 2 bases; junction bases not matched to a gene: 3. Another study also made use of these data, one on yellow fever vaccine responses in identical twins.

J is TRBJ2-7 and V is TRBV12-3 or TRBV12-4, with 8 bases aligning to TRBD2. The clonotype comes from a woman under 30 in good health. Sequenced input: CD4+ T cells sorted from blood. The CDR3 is CASRSTSAYEQYF. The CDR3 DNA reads TGTGCCAGCAGATCGACTAGCGCCTACGAGCAGTACTTC.